These 8 T cell receptor beta chains came from one sample sequenced in a study of blood T cell repertoires in COVID-19. Assay used: immunoSEQ multiplex PCR; TCRdb lists only in-frame clones, some missing. The sample lists roughly 120,000 clones; approximately 74% were seen once. Sequencing was performed on peripheral blood. The receptors stem from an elderly man with COVID-19, enrolled during active disease.

This sequence joins TRBV18 and TRBJ2-2; 7 nucleotides align to TRBD2. The CDR3 has 14 amino acids. Per germline, CDR1 KGHSH and CDR2 LQKENI. The V and J ends lost 5 bases and 2 bases, in that order; junction bases with no gene match: 2. The CDR3, as DNA: TGTGCCAGCTCAACGGGACTAAACACCGGGGAGCTGTTTTTT. Translating it yields CASSTGLNTGELFF.

The chain couples TRBV4-1 to TRBJ2-1; D is unclear. The CDR3 consists of 16 residues. V was trimmed by 0 bases and J by 0 bases, leaving 9 bases between them. Germline CDR1 MGHRA, CDR2 YSYEKL. The CDR3 sequence is CASSQDPLSSYNEQFF. CDR3 DNA: TGCGCCAGCAGCCAAGATCCCCTGAGCTCCTACAATGAGCAGTTCTTC.

The chain joins TRBV19 to TRBJ1-3, with D possibly matching TRBD1 (5 bases). Germline assignment: CDR1 LNHDA and CDR2 SQIVND (reference sequence). The CDR3 loop spans 16 amino acids. The V end lost 4 bases, the J end lost 4 bases, and 17 bases lay between the germline ends. This CDR3 is CASSTRSGGKGNTIYF. The CDR3 DNA reads as TGTGCCAGTAGTACCCGAAGCGGGGGGAAAGGAAACACCATATATTTT.

The chain is built from TRBV29-1 and TRBJ2-1, with 8 bases identical to TRBD1. Trimming took 0 bases from V and 7 from J; bases not matched to a gene: 11. Germline V CDR1 and CDR2: SQVTM, ANQGSEA. The CDR3 covers 16 residues. DNA for the CDR3: TGCAGCGTTGAAGATCTCGGGCAGGGGGCGAGTAATGAGCAGTTCTTC. Translating it yields CSVEDLGQGASNEQFF.

The J gene is TRBJ1-5, the V gene TRBV7-8; D possibly corresponds to TRBD1 (5 bases). Germline V CDR1 and CDR2: SGHVS, FQNEAQ. The CDR3 extends over 17 amino acids. Trimming took 6 bases from V and 3 from J, leaving 21 bases between them. The CDR3 spells CASSSLPLQGNNQPQHF. The CDR3 region has the DNA TGTGCCAGCAGTTCGCTGCCACTGCAGGGAAACAATCAGCCCCAGCATTTT.

A few counts support this clone. The CDR3, as DNA: TGTGCCAGCACCCACCGGGGAGGGACAGGGAAGCTGGAGAACACTGAAGCTTTCTTT. It translates to CASTHRGGTGKLENTEAFF. V gene TRBV21-1 combines with J gene TRBJ1-1; TRBD1 is the table's D call, not checked against the DNA. TRBV21-1 constitutes a pseudogene. This CDR3 region has 19 residues.

The chain recombines TRBV28 with TRBJ1-5; 8 nucleotides match TRBD1. This CDR3 contains 16 residues. Germline values: CDR1 MDHEN, CDR2 SYDVKM. With 5 bases clipped from V and 7 bases from J, the junction kept 13 bases outside the gene matches. As DNA, the CDR3 is TGTGCCAGCAGTCCCCAAGGGCAGGGGGCTGGGCAGCCCCAGCATTTT. Translating it yields CASSPQGQGAGQPQHF.

The V gene is TRBV15, the J gene TRBJ2-2; no reliable D call. Per germline, CDR1 LNHNV and CDR2 YYDKDF (reference sequence). The CDR3 is 17 residues long. Trimming stripped 1 base from V and 2 bases from J, with 14 bases between. The CDR3 DNA is TGTGCCACCAGCAGAGGTTCCGGTGCCCTTAACACCGGGGAGCTGTTTTTT. Amino acid sequence: CATSRGSGALNTGELFF. Variable domain in full (rest from reference TRBV15 and TRBJ2-2): DAMVIQNPRYQVTQFGKPVTLSCSQTLNHNVMYWYQQKSSQAPKLLFHYYDKDFNNEADTPDNFQSRRPNTSFCFLDIRSPGLGDTAMYLCATSRGSGALNTGELFFGEGSRLTVL.